One and the same sample provided the 27 T cell receptor beta chains below, sequenced in a study of T cell changes during pregnancy in multiple sclerosis. Sequenced by immunoSEQ multiplex PCR; TCRdb stores in-frame clones only, minus some. The sample consists of around 120,000 clones, just over 90% of them appearing once. The specimen comprised peripheral blood, sampled after pregnancy. These receptors originate from a female donor with multiple sclerosis, enrolled in a pregnancy study.

This clone occurred once. This chain joins TRBV19 and TRBJ1-1; 7 nucleotides agree with TRBD1. Unmatched junction bases numbered 6, after V lost 11 bases and J lost 0 bases. The V gene's germline CDR1 is LNHDA and CDR2 SQIVND (reference sequence). The CDR3 loop spans 13 amino acids. CDR3 residues: CASQTGMNTEAFF. CDR3 sequence (DNA): TGTGCCTCACAGACAGGGATGAACACTGAAGCTTTCTTT.

The genes are TRBV29-1 and TRBJ2-3; 8 bases are a match to TRBD2. Per the germline V gene, CDR1 is SQVTM and CDR2 is ANQGSEA. CDR3 length: 13 amino acids. Trimming removed 5 bases from V and 6 bases from J; junction bases left unmatched: 7. The CDR3 here is CSVRTGGRDTQYF. CDR3 bases: TGCAGCGTTCGGACGGGGGGGCGTGATACGCAGTATTTT.

This chain links TRBV2 with TRBJ2-3; the match to TRBD1 covers 10 bases. Germline assignment: CDR1 SNHLY and CDR2 FYNNEI. The V segment lost 7 bases and the J segment 4 bases; nucleotides outside the gene matches: 11. The CDR3 runs to 16 residues. CDR3 residues: CASILSTGQGPDTQYF. The CDR3, as DNA: TGTGCCAGCATCTTGTCGACGGGACAGGGGCCAGATACGCAGTATTTT.

The chain links TRBV4-1 to TRBJ1-2; D might be TRBD1 (6 bases). The CDR3 totals 14 residues. The germline CDR1 and CDR2 sequences are MGHRA and YSYEKL. V was trimmed by 4 bases and J by 8 bases, leaving 17 bases between them. DNA for the CDR3: TGCGCCAGCAGCCCCCCAGGGGTAGGAGGCGGCTACACCTTC. It is translated as CASSPPGVGGGYTF.

The chain has TRBV5-1 and TRBJ2-7, with 11 bases matching TRBD1. Germline V gene lookup returns CDR1 SGHRS and CDR2 YFSETQ. V lost 3 bases to trimming and J lost 6 bases; unmatched junction nucleotides: 5. CDR3 length equals 14 residues. CDR3 DNA sequence: TGCGCCAGCAGCTGGGACAGGGGGTTTGGCGAGCAGTACTTC. It specifies CASSWDRGFGEQYF.

The V call is TRBV30, the J call TRBJ1-1, with TRBD1 matching over 7 bases. Germline-derived CDR1 and CDR2 are GTSNPN and SVGIG (reference sequence). J was trimmed by 7 bases and V by 5 bases; bases with no gene match: 4. The CDR3 sequence is 11 residues long. The CDR3: CAWGGGGEAFF. The CDR3 DNA is TGTGCCTGGGGAGGGGGCGGTGAAGCTTTCTTT.

J is TRBJ1-2 and V is TRBV7-2; TRBD1 matches at 8 bases. Germline V lookup: CDR1 SGHTA, CDR2 FQGNSA. J was trimmed by 0 bases and V by 4 bases; bases with no gene match: 1. This CDR3 comprises 14 residues. The CDR3: CASSSDRANYGYTF. CDR3 bases: TGTGCCAGCAGCTCGGACAGGGCTAACTATGGCTACACCTTC.

The V gene is TRBV21-1, the J gene TRBJ1-1. TRBV21-1 is classified as a pseudogene. The CDR3 spans 12 residues. The CDR3 DNA sequence: TGTGCCAGCAGCGCCGGGTGGACTGAAGCTTTCTTT. It yields the protein CASSAGWTEAFF.

The CDR3 protein is CASSPGGNQETQYF. In nucleotides, the CDR3 is TGTGCCAGCAGCCCAGGGGGGAACCAAGAGACCCAGTACTTC. This chain connects TRBV6-5 to TRBJ2-5; D possibly corresponds to TRBD1 (7 bases). The CDR3 covers 14 residues. V was trimmed by 6 bases and J by 0 bases, leaving 11 bases between them. Germline-derived CDR1 and CDR2 are MNHEY and SVGAGI.

This clone has just one count. The rearrangement uses TRBV2 and TRBJ1-5, with 7 bases fitting TRBD1. The germline V gene encodes CDR1 SNHLY and CDR2 FYNNEI. The length of the CDR3 is 13 residues. V gave up 6 bases and J gave up 4 bases; unmatched junction bases: 3. CDR3 amino acids: CASRDRSNQPQHF. In nucleotides, the CDR3 is TGTGCCAGCAGGGACAGGTCGAATCAGCCCCAGCATTTT.

CDR3 in DNA: TGTGCCAGCCTCCCCGGAGCACGAAGCTCCTACGAGCAGTACTTC. Translation gives CASLPGARSSYEQYF. The V and J genes are TRBV28 and TRBJ2-7; no definite D call. The germline V and J ends were trimmed by 8 bases and 0 bases, with 17 bases remaining between them. The CDR3 runs to 15 residues. The germline CDR1 and CDR2 sequences are MDHEN and SYDVKM.

The chain couples TRBV6-5 to TRBJ1-3; D is ambiguous. V was clipped by 6 bases and J by 0 bases, with 12 bases between them. This CDR3 has 15 amino acids. Germline V gene lookup returns CDR1 MNHEY and CDR2 SVGAGI. As DNA, the CDR3 is TGTGCCAGCAGCGACCCCCAGGTCTCTGGAAACACCATATATTTT. Translation: CASSDPQVSGNTIYF.

This rearrangement joins TRBV4-1 to TRBJ2-7, with D hard to call. The CDR3 is made up of 15 amino acids. With 0 bases removed from V and 4 bases from J, the gap between germline ends came to 13 bases. Per the germline V gene, CDR1 is MGHRA and CDR2 is YSYEKL. In nucleotides, the CDR3 is TGCGCCAGCAGCCAAGATAGAGGCAGCCCTTACGAGCAGTACTTC. Protein product: CASSQDRGSPYEQYF.

This clone was picked up one time. This chain links TRBV5-1 with TRBJ2-5, with 16 bases matching TRBD2. Trimming at V came to 5 bases and at J to 0 bases, leaving 13 bases not matched to a gene. Germline V lookup: CDR1 SGHRS, CDR2 YFSETQ. This CDR3 comprises 20 residues. The CDR3 loop reads CASSNPGLAGGEQDQETQYF. The CDR3 DNA is TGCGCCAGCAGTAACCCGGGACTAGCGGGGGGGGAACAAGACCAAGAGACCCAGTACTTC.

The CDR3 DNA follows: TGTGCCAGCAGTTACGGCCTTCTCTCCTACAATGAGCAGTTCTTC. This codes for CASSYGLLSYNEQFF. The rearrangement uses TRBV6-5 and TRBJ2-1, with unresolved D. Germline CDR1 MNHEY, CDR2 SVGAGI. There are 15 residues in the CDR3. V shed 2 bases and J shed 0 bases, with 8 bases lying between them.

This clone turned up a few times. The sample holds other DNA sequences that translate to the same CDR3. The chain uses TRBV6-5 and TRBJ1-2; 7 nucleotides line up with TRBD1. The CDR3 is 13 residues long. The V gene's germline CDR1 is MNHEY and CDR2 SVGAGI. With V trimmed by 2 bases and J by 8 bases, 5 bases remained unmatched. Written as DNA, the CDR3 is TGTGCCAGCAGTTACCGACAGGGTGGAGGCTACACCTTC. Amino acid sequence: CASSYRQGGGYTF.

This chain uses TRBV5-4 with TRBJ1-1, with D maybe TRBD1 (6 bases). V lost 2 bases and J 0 bases, leaving 11 bases between the germline ends. There are 15 residues in the CDR3. The V gene's germline CDR1 is SGHNT and CDR2 YYREEE (reference sequence). CDR3 in DNA: TGTGCCAGCAGCTTCTCGACAGGATTGAACACTGAAGCTTTCTTT. This sequence encodes CASSFSTGLNTEAFF.

This clone occurred a few times. Written as DNA, the CDR3 is TGCGCCAGCAGCCAAGTGTACGAAGGGGGTGAAAAACTGTTTTTT. It yields the protein CASSQVYEGGEKLFF. The chain is built from TRBV4-1 and TRBJ1-4, with D possibly TRBD1 on 6 matching bases. The V and J ends lost 1 base and 7 bases respectively, with 13 bases between them. Germline lookup yields CDR1 MGHRA and CDR2 YSYEKL. CDR3 length: 15 amino acids.

The chain joins TRBV5-1 to TRBJ2-3; D perhaps matches TRBD1 (6 bases). V was trimmed by 0 bases and J by 2 bases, leaving 7 bases between them. This CDR3 has 14 amino acids. Per the germline V gene, CDR1 is SGHRS and CDR2 is YFSETQ. The CDR3 DNA is TGCGCCAGCAGCTTGGGGACAGCCACAGATACGCAGTATTTT. Encoded protein: CASSLGTATDTQYF.

This chain links TRBV5-1 with TRBJ1-1, with D unresolved. This CDR3 is 17 amino acids long. Germline CDR1 SGHRS, CDR2 YFSETQ. V was clipped by 1 base and J by 3 bases, with 19 bases between them. CDR3 sequence: CASSLLIGRGRDTEAFF. CDR3 DNA sequence: TGCGCCAGCAGCTTGTTGATTGGTCGCGGGAGGGACACTGAAGCTTTCTTT. Full variable domain (outside the CDR3, taken from reference TRBV5-1 and TRBJ1-1): KAGVTQTPRYLIKTRGQQVTLSCSPISGHRSVSWYQQTPGQGLQFLFEYFSETQRNKGNFPGRFSGRQFSNSRSEMNVSTLELGDSALYLCASSLLIGRGRDTEAFFGQGTRLTVV.

This sequence joins TRBV5-6 and TRBJ1-1, with D perhaps matching TRBD1 (6 bases). The V gene lost 0 bases and the J gene lost 4 bases, with 10 bases spanning the gap. Germline CDR1 and CDR2: SGHDT and YYEEEE. The CDR3 loop spans 14 amino acids. The chain's CDR3 is CASSLAGEGTEAFF. The CDR3 nucleotides are TGTGCCAGCAGCTTGGCAGGGGAGGGCACTGAAGCTTTCTTT.

This sequence joins TRBV6-5 and TRBJ2-7; D is unclear. The CDR3 covers 14 residues. The V gene's germline CDR1 is MNHEY and CDR2 SVGAGI. Trimming removed 6 bases from V and 1 base from J, with 13 bases in between. The CDR3 sequence: CASRPRSSSYEQYF. For the CDR3, the DNA is TGTGCCAGCAGGCCCCGTTCCAGTTCCTACGAGCAGTACTTC.

The chain uses TRBV4-1 and TRBJ1-2; TRBD1 agrees at 7 bases. V lost 0 bases, J lost 8 bases, and 9 bases stayed unmatched. This CDR3 is 15 amino acids long. The germline CDR1 and CDR2 sequences are MGHRA and YSYEKL. CDR3 residues: CASSQDQGGAWGYTF. The CDR3 DNA reads TGCGCCAGCAGCCAAGATCAAGGGGGCGCGTGGGGCTACACCTTC.

The gene calls are TRBV5-6 and TRBJ1-2; TRBD1 might be the D (5 bases). V was pared by 2 bases and J by 10 bases, with 15 bases between. The CDR3 length is 13 residues. Germline V lookup: CDR1 SGHDT, CDR2 YYEEEE. CDR3 protein: CASSFTTQGSYTF. CDR3 nucleotides: TGTGCCAGCAGCTTCACAACCCAGGGCTCCTACACCTTC.

This clone came up once. This chain uses TRBV6-5 with TRBJ1-2, with D possibly TRBD1 on 6 matching bases. CDR3 size: 13 residues. Germline V gene sequence: CDR1 MNHEY, CDR2 SVGAGI. V was trimmed by 6 bases and J by 2 bases, leaving 10 bases between them. CDR3 nucleotides: TGTGCCAGCAGCAATACAGGGAACTATGGCTACACCTTC. Translation gives CASSNTGNYGYTF.

The J gene is TRBJ1-2, the V gene TRBV19; TRBD1 matches at 9 bases. V was pared by 1 base and J by 5 bases, with 5 bases of the junction left unmatched. Germline CDR1 LNHDA, CDR2 SQIVND (reference sequence). This CDR3 is built from 15 residues. The CDR3 DNA is TGTGCCAGTAGTATAGGTACAGGGGGCGCGTATGGCTACACCTTC. Its translation: CASSIGTGGAYGYTF.

The CDR3 region is CASSYKDSETYEQYF. The CDR3 bases are TGTGCCAGCAGTTACAAGGACAGCGAAACCTACGAGCAGTACTTC. J is TRBJ2-7 and V is TRBV6-5, with D perhaps TRBD1 (6 bases). The germline V gene encodes CDR1 MNHEY and CDR2 SVGAGI. The CDR3 is made up of 15 amino acids. V dropped 2 bases and J dropped 2 bases, with 13 bases sitting between them.